The 12 T cell receptor beta chains below all came from one sample that was sequenced in a study of T cell responses to AZD1222 COVID-19 vaccine. The repertoire was sequenced with immunoSEQ multiplex PCR; TCRdb's copy has only in-frame clones and lacks some. The sample carries 80,000 or so clones, nearly 90% recorded once. Material: peripheral blood, obtained on day 0 of AZD1222 vaccination. These TCRs come from an adult in good health.

This sequence joins TRBV25-1 and TRBJ2-3; TRBD2 matches at 7 bases. CDR1 MGHDK and CDR2 SYGVNS come from the germline V gene. This CDR3 is built from 14 residues. The J segment lost 4 bases and the V segment lost 6 bases, leaving 7 bases of the junction unmatched. This CDR3 is CASSRAGVADTQYF. CDR3 sequence (DNA): TGTGCCAGCAGCCGGGCGGGAGTAGCAGATACGCAGTATTTT.

This rearrangement joins TRBV19 to TRBJ1-5, with D hard to call. Trimming removed 8 bases from V and 7 bases from J, with 12 bases in between. CDR1 is LNHDA and CDR2 is SQIVND in the germline V gene (reference sequence). There are 12 residues in the CDR3. The CDR3 loop is CASLGPAQPQHF. The DNA of the CDR3 is TGTGCCAGTCTCGGGCCAGCCCAGCCCCAGCATTTT.

The gene calls are TRBV6-5 and TRBJ2-7; maybe TRBD2 (5 bases). Germline CDR1 and CDR2: MNHEY and SVGAGI. The length of the CDR3 is 11 residues. V lost 8 bases and J 8 bases, leaving 13 bases between the germline ends. CDR3 in amino acids: CASRDVTKQYF. CDR3 nucleotide sequence: TGTGCCAGCCGGGATGTGACGAAGCAGTACTTC.

DNA of the CDR3: TGTGCCAGCAGCTTATTGGGGGGGGTGAACACTGAAGCTTTCTTT. Protein sequence: CASSLLGGVNTEAFF. This rearrangement joins TRBV7-2 to TRBJ1-1, with D tentatively TRBD1 (5 bases). V was pared by 2 bases and J by 0 bases, with 10 bases between. Germline CDR1 is SGHTA and CDR2 is FQGNSA. This CDR3 is built from 15 residues.

The V and J genes are TRBV6-5 and TRBJ1-2; TRBD1 matches 7 bases. This CDR3 has 16 amino acids. Germline V gene lookup returns CDR1 MNHEY and CDR2 SVGAGI. V shed 0 bases, J shed 8 bases, and the junction held 12 bases outside the gene matches. DNA of the CDR3: TGTGCCAGCAGTTACTCTCCACAGGGGCGGTCAAAAGGCTACACCTTC. Protein product: CASSYSPQGRSKGYTF.

This chain links TRBV12-5 with TRBJ2-7; D tentatively fits TRBD1 or TRBD2 (5 bases each). CDR3 length: 16 amino acids. Looked up from germline, CDR1 is LGHNT and CDR2 is FRNRAP. V lost 2 bases, J lost 2 bases, and 16 bases lay in between. The CDR3: CASGLLTAGAAYEQYF. The CDR3 DNA is TGTGCTAGTGGTTTGCTGACCGCCGGGGCTGCCTACGAGCAGTACTTC.

J is TRBJ2-1 and V is TRBV29-1; tentative D call: TRBD1 (6 bases). Germline V gene lookup returns CDR1 SQVTM and CDR2 ANQGSEA. This CDR3 contains 13 residues. CDR3 DNA: TGCAGTTTGGGGGCAGGGAACTACAATGAGCAGTTCTTC. Translating it yields CSLGAGNYNEQFF.

This clone was seen only once. CDR3 sequence reads: CATSDFTEDGTEAFF. The CDR3, as DNA: TGTGCCACCAGTGATTTTACGGAGGACGGCACTGAAGCTTTCTTT. V usage is TRBV24-1 and J usage is TRBJ1-1; D unresolved. CDR1 KGHDR and CDR2 SFDVKD come from the germline V gene. This CDR3 contains 15 residues. The germline V and J ends were trimmed by 1 base and 4 bases, with 12 bases remaining between them.

The chain employs TRBV10-2 and TRBJ2-7; 10 bases line up with TRBD2. Germline V CDR1 and CDR2: WSHSY, SAAADI. This CDR3 contains 13 residues. The V gene end was trimmed by 4 bases and the J gene end by 6 bases; junction bases not matched to a gene: 3. CDR3: CASSGVAGGEQYF. In DNA form, the CDR3 reads TGCGCCAGCAGTGGGGTAGCGGGAGGCGAGCAGTACTTC.

The chain uses TRBV10-2 and TRBJ1-6; D is unclear. Trimming left V 6 bases short and J 6 bases short, with 12 bases between. CDR3 length equals 14 residues. CDR1 is WSHSY, CDR2 SAAADI, per germline. Here the CDR3 DNA reads TGCGCCAGCAGGGACGGGATTGGTAATTCACCCCTCCACTTT. It codes for CASRDGIGNSPLHF.

The genes are TRBV4-2 and TRBJ1-1; TRBD1 matches at 10 bases. CDR1 is LGHNA, CDR2 YNFKEQ, per germline. This CDR3 spans 16 amino acids. With 4 bases clipped from V and 2 bases from J, the junction kept 7 bases outside the gene matches. DNA of the CDR3: TGTGCCAGCAGCCGAGGACAGGGGGAGGGCAACACTGAAGCTTTCTTT. Translation gives CASSRGQGEGNTEAFF.

The rearrangement joins TRBV11-2 to TRBJ2-1; TRBD2 matches 8 bases. V trimming: 5 bases; J trimming: 5 bases; junction bases outside the gene matches: 20. The germline CDR1 and CDR2 sequences are SGHAT and FQNNGV. The CDR3 loop spans 19 amino acids. CDR3 residues: CASSPTRLAGVSSHNEQFF. In nucleotides, the CDR3 is TGTGCCAGCAGCCCGACGAGGCTAGCGGGCGTCTCCTCTCACAATGAGCAGTTCTTC.